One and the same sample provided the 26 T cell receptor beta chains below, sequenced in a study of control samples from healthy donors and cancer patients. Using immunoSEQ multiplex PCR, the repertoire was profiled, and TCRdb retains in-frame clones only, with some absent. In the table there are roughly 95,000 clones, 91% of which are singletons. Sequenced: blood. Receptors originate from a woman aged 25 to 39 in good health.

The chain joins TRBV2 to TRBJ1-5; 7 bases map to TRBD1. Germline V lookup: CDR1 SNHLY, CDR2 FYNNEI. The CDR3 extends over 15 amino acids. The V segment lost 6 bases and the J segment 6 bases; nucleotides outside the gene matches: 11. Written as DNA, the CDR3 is TGTGCCAGCAGAGAACAGGGGATTGATGGTCAGCCCCAGCATTTT. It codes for CASREQGIDGQPQHF.

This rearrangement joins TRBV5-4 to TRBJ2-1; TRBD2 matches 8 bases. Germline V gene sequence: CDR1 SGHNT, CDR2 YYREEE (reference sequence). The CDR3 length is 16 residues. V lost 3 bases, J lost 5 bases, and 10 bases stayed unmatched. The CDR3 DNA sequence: TGTGCCAGCAGCTCCGGGCGGGGGGCCGGGAACAATGAGCAGTTCTTC. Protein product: CASSSGRGAGNNEQFF.

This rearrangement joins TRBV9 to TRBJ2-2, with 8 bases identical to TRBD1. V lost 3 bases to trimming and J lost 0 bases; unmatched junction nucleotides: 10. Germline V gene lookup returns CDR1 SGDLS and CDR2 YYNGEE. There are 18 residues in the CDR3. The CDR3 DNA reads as TGTGCCAGCAGCGCAGGACAGGGAAGGGGGTCGAACACCGGGGAGCTGTTTTTT. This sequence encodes CASSAGQGRGSNTGELFF.

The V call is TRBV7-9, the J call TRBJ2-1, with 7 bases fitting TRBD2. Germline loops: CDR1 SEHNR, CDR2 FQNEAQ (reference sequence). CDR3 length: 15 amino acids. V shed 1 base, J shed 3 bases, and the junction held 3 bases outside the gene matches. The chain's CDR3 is CASSLGGGDYNEQFF. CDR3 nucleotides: TGTGCCAGCAGCTTAGGCGGGGGTGACTACAATGAGCAGTTCTTC.

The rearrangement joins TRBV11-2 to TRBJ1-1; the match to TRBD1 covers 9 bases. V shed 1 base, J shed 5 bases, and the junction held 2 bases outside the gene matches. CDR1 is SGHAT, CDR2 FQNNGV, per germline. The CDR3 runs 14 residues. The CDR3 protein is CASSLGQGGTEAFF. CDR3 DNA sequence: TGTGCCAGCAGCTTAGGACAGGGGGGTACTGAAGCTTTCTTT.

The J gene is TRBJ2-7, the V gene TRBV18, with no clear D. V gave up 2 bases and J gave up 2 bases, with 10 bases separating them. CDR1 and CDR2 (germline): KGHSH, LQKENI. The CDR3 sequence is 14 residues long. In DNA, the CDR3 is TGTGCCAGCTCACCAGAGGTCAAACCCTACGAGCAGTACTTC. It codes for CASSPEVKPYEQYF.

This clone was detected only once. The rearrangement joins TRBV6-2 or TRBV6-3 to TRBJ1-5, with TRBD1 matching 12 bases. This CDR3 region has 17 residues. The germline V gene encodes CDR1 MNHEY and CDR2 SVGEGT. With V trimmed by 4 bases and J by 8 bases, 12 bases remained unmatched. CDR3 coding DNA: TGTGCCAGCAGTTGGGGGACAGGGGGCACACCCGCCGAGCCCCAGCATTTT. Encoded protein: CASSWGTGGTPAEPQHF.

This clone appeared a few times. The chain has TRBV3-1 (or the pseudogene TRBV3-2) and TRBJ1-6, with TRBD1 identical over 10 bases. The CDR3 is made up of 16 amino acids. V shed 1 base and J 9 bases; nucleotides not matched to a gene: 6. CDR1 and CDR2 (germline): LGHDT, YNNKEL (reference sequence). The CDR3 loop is CASSQAPGQGSSPLHF. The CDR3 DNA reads TGTGCCAGCAGCCAAGCGCCGGGACAGGGGAGTTCACCCCTCCACTTT.

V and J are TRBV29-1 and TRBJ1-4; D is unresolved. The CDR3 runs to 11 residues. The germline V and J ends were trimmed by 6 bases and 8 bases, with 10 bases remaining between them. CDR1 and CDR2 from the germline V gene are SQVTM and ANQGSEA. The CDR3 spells CSVGGSEKLFF. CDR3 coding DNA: TGCAGCGTCGGCGGGTCCGAAAAACTGTTTTTT. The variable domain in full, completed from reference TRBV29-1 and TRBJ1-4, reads SAVISQKPSRDICQRGTSLTIQCQVDSQVTMMFWYRQQPGQSLTLIATANQGSEATYESGFVIDKFPISRPNLTFSTLTVSNMSPEDSSIYLCSVGGSEKLFFGSGTQLSVL.

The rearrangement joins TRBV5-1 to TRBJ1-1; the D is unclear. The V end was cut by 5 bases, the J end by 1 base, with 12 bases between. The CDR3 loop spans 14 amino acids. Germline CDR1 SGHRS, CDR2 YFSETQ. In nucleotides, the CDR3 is TGCGCCAGCAGGTACAGAGAATCGAACACTGAAGCTTTCTTT. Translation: CASRYRESNTEAFF.

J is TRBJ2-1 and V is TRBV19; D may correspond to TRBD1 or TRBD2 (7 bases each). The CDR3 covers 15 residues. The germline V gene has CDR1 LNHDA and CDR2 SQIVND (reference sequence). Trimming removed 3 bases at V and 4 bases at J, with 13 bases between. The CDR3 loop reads CASSITGEGYNEQFF. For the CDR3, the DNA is TGTGCCAGTAGTATTACAGGGGAGGGATACAATGAGCAGTTCTTC.

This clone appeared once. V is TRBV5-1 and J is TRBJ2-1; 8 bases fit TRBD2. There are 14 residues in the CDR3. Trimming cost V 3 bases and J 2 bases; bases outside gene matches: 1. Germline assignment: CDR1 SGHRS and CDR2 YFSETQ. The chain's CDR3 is CASSSTSAYNEQFF. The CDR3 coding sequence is TGCGCCAGCAGCTCGACTAGCGCCTACAATGAGCAGTTCTTC.

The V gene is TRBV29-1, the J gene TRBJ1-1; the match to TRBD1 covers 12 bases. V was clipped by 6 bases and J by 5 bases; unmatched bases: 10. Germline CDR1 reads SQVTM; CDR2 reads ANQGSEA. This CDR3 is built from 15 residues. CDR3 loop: CSVMGTGGAWTEAFF. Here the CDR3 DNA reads TGCAGCGTCATGGGGACAGGGGGCGCTTGGACTGAAGCTTTCTTT.

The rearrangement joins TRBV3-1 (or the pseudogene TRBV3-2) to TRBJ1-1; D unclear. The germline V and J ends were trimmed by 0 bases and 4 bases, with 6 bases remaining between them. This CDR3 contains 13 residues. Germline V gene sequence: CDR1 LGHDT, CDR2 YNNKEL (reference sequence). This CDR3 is CASSQDGSTEAFF. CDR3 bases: TGTGCCAGCAGCCAAGATGGTAGCACTGAAGCTTTCTTT.

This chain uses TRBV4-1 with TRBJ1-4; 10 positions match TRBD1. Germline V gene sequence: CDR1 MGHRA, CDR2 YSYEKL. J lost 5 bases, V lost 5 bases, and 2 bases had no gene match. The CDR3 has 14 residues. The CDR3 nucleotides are TGCGCCAGCAGCGCGGGACAGGGGAATGAAAAACTGTTTTTT. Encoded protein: CASSAGQGNEKLFF.

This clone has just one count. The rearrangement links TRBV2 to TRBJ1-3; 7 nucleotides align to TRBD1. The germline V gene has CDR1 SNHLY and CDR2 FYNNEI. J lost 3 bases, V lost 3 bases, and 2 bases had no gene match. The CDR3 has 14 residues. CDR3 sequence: CASSDRGNGNTIYF. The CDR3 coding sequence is TGTGCCAGCAGTGACAGGGGGAATGGAAACACCATATATTTT.

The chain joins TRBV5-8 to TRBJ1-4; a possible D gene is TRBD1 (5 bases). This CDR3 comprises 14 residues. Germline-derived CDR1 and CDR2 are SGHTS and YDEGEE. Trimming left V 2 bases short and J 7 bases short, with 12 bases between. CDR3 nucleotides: TGTGCCAGCAGCTTAAGGACGGGGGGTGAAAAACTGTTTTTT. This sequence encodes CASSLRTGGEKLFF.

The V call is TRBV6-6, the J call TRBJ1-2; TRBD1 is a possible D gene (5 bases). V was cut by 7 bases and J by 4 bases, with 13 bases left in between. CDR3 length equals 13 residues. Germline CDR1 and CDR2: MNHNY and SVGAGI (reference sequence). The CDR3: CASTSGGSYGYTF. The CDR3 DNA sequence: TGTGCCAGCACCTCCGGGGGGAGCTATGGCTACACCTTC.

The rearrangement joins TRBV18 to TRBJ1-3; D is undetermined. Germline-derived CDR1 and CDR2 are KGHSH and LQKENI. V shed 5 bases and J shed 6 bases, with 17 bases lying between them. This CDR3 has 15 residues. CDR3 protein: CASSGESGMANTIYF. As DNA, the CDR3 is TGTGCCAGCTCAGGGGAGTCTGGTATGGCAAACACCATATATTTT.

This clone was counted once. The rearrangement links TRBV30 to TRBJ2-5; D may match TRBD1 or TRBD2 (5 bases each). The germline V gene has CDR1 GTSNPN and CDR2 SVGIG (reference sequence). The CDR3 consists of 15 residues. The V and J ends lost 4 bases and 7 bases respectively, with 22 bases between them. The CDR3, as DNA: TGTGCCTGGACCCGTCCCGGGGCCGGGCCCGGGACCCAGTACTTC. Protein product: CAWTRPGAGPGTQYF.

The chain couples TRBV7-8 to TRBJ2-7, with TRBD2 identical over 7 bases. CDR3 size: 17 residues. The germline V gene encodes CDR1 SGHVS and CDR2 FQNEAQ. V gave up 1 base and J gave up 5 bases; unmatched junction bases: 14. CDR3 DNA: TGTGCCAGCAGCTTAGAGCCCCGCGGGAGAGCAAGGGACGAGCAGTACTTC. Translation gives CASSLEPRGRARDEQYF.

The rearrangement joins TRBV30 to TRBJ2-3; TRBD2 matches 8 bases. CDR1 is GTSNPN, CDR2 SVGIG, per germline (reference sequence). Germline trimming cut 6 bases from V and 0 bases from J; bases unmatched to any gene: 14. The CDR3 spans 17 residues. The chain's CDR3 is CACHTGGLQDSTDTQYF. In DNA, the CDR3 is TGTGCCTGCCACACGGGGGGGCTCCAGGACAGCACAGATACGCAGTATTTT.

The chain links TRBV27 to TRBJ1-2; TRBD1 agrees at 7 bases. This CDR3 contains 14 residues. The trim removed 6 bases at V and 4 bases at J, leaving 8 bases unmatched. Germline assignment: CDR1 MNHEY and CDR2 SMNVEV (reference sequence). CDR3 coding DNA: TGTGCCAGCAGCCGCTCGGGACAGTCCTATGGCTACACCTTC. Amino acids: CASSRSGQSYGYTF.

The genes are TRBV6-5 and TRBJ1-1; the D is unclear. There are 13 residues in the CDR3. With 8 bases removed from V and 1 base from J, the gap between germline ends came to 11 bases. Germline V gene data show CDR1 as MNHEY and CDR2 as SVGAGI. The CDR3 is CASGGSTNTEAFF. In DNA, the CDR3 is TGTGCCAGCGGAGGGTCCACGAACACTGAAGCTTTCTTT.

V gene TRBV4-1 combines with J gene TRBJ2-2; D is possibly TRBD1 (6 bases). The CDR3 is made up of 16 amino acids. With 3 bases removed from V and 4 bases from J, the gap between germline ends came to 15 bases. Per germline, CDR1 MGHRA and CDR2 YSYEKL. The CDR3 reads CASSHLTGSGTGELFF. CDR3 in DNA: TGCGCCAGCAGCCATCTCACAGGGTCTGGCACCGGGGAGCTGTTTTTT.

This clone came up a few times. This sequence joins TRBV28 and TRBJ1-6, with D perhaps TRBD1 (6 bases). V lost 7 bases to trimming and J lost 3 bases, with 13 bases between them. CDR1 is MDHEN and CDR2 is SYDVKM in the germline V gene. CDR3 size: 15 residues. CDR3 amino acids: CASKGGGNYNSPLHF. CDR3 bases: TGTGCCAGCAAGGGAGGGGGAAACTATAATTCACCCCTCCACTTT.